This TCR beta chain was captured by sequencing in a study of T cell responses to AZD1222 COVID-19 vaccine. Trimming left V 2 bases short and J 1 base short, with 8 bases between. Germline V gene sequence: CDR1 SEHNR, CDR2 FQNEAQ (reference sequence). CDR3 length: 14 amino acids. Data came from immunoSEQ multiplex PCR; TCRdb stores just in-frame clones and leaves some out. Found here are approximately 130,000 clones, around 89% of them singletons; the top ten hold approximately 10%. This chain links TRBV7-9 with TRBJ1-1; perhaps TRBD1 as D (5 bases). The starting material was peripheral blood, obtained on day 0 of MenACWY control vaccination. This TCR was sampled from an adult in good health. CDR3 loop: CASSLQGPNTEAFF. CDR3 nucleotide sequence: TGTGCCAGCAGCTTACAGGGCCCGAACACTGAAGCTTTCTTT.